This is a list of T cell receptor beta chains from one sample in a study of blood T cell repertoires in COVID-19. Data came from immunoSEQ multiplex PCR; TCRdb stores just in-frame clones and leaves some out. The data show tens of thousands of clones, around 90% seen once. Sequencing used peripheral blood. Source of these receptors: a man in his fifties or sixties with active COVID-19. CDR3s include the opening cysteine and the closing phenylalanine or tryptophan. A D gene is named only where the DNA matches it firmly. Clone size is not always given. Where it is, it says once, few, many or a class for expanded clones.

>.|13|TRBJ1-6|TRBV6-4|.
TGTGCCAGCAGTGACAGCCCCCAGGGGCCCCTCCACTTT
CASSDSPQGPLHF
>.|14|TRBJ1-1|TRBV11-3|.
TGTGCCAGCAGCTTAGATCGAGAGAACACTGAAGCTTTCTTT
CASSLDRENTEAFF
>.|16|TRBJ1-1|TRBV19|.
TGTGCCAGTAGTTCATCCGGGACAACCTTGAACACTGAAGCTTTCTTT
CASSSSGTTLNTEAFF
>.|14|TRBJ1-2|TRBV10-3|.
TGTGCCATCAGTGATGTAAGGGAGGGCCATGGCTACACCTTC
CAISDVREGHGYTF
>.|14|TRBJ2-7|TRBV5-1|.
TGCGCCAGCAGCTTGGGCCCCGAGCGGGCCGAGCAGTACTTC
CASSLGPERAEQYF
>.|12|TRBJ1-2|TRBV5-1|TRBD1
TGCGCCAGCAGCTTCACAGGGGACGGCTACACCTTC
CASSFTGDGYTF
>.|12|TRBJ1-2|TRBV18|TRBD1
TGTGCCAGCTCAGCGGACAGGGCCGGCTACACCTTC
CASSADRAGYTF
>.|14|TRBJ2-7|TRBV7-2|TRBD1
TGTGCCAGCAGCCCCCGGACAGGGACCTACGAGCAGTACTTC
CASSPRTGTYEQYF
>.|16|TRBJ1-1|TRBV18|TRBD1
TGTGCCAGCTCAGGACAGGGTGTCTTTCGGAACACTGAAGCTTTCTTT
CASSGQGVFRNTEAFF
>.|12|TRBJ1-6|TRBV19|.
TGTGCCAGTAGCCAGGGATATTCACCCCTCCACTTT
CASSQGYSPLHF
>.|14|TRBJ2-5|TRBV6-5|.
TGTGCCAGCACCCGGTGGAGGGGAGGAGAGACCCAGTACTTC
CASTRWRGGETQYF
>few|20|TRBJ2-2|TRBV27|.
TGTGCCAGCAGCTCACTACGGACTTCTCTTCTAAACAGGAACACCGGGGAGCTGTTTTTT
CASSSLRTSLLNRNTGELFF
>.|19|TRBJ1-4|TRBV15|TRBD1
TGTGCCACCAGCAGAGGGGACAGGGGGTTCCCCTCCCCTAATGAAAAACTGTTTTTT
CATSRGDRGFPSPNEKLFF
>.|16|TRBJ2-6|TRBV7-3|TRBD1
TGTGCCAGCAGCTTCTATGGACAGGCTGGGGCCAACGTCCTGACTTTC
CASSFYGQAGANVLTF
>.|13|TRBJ2-1|TRBV6-5|.
TGTGCCAGCAGTTACTCGCAGAGGAATGAGCAGTTCTTC
CASSYSQRNEQFF
>.|13|TRBJ2-3|TRBV19|.
TGTGCCAGTCAGGGGGACTTCACAGATACGCAGTATTTT
CASQGDFTDTQYF
>.|15|TRBJ1-4|TRBV7-6|.
TGTGCCAGCAGCTTTGACCGTACCGGGAATGAAAAACTGTTTTTT
CASSFDRTGNEKLFF
>.|14|TRBJ2-3|TRBV7-2|TRBD2
TGTGCCAGCAGCTTTAGCGGGCCGACAGATACGCAGTATTTT
CASSFSGPTDTQYF
>.|15|TRBJ2-2|TRBV7-8|TRBD2
TGTGCCAGCAGGCAAGGGAGGGTAGGCACCGGGGAGCTGTTTTTT
CASRQGRVGTGELFF
>.|19|TRBJ1-5|TRBV6-2/TRBV6-3|TRBD1
TGTGCCAGCAGTCCCCGAGAGAGCCTGGCAGGGGGCTTCCAACAGCCCCAGCATTTT
CASSPRESLAGGFQQPQHF
>.|12|TRBJ1-1|TRBV6-2/TRBV6-3|.
TGTGCCAGCAGTCGTCAGGTGAGGGCAGCTTTCTTT
CASSRQVRAAFF
>.|14|TRBJ1-4|TRBV27|.
TGTGCCAGCAGCCGAGGGCGGGTGCGGGAAAAACTGTTTTTT
CASSRGRVREKLFF
>few|14|TRBJ1-6|TRBV4-3|.
TGCGCCAGCATTAAAGGGGCCGTGTGTTCACCCCTCCACTTT
CASIKGAVCSPLHF
>few|14|TRBJ1-6|TRBV5-1|.
TGCGCCAGCAGCTCGGACAGCCTTAATTCACCCCTCCACTTT
CASSSDSLNSPLHF
>few|17|TRBJ2-6|TRBV9|.
TGTGCCAGCAGCGGTCGTACTAGTGCGGTTGGGGCCAACGTCCTGACTTTC
CASSGRTSAVGANVLTF
>.|18|TRBJ2-5|TRBV6-2/TRBV6-3|.
TGTGCCAGCAGTTACTCGACGGCGGGACAGCGAACCCAAGAGACCCAGTACTTC
CASSYSTAGQRTQETQYF
>.|18|TRBJ2-3|TRBV11-3|.
TGTGCCAGCAGCTTGGGCTTTCAAGGGGGGGGGCCGCAGGATACGCAGTATTTT
CASSLGFQGGGPQDTQYF
>.|15|TRBJ2-7|TRBV5-4|TRBD2
TGTGCCAGCAGCTTGGATCGGGGGGAGATGGTGGAGCAGTACTTC
CASSLDRGEMVEQYF
>few|13|TRBJ2-2|TRBV4-1|.
TGCGCCACCTACTTAGAGGATTCCGGGGAGCTGTTTTTT
CATYLEDSGELFF
>.|13|TRBJ1-1|TRBV7-3|.
TGTGCCAGCAGCTTAACGGGGGCCACTGAAGCTTTCTTT
CASSLTGATEAFF
>.|15|TRBJ2-3|TRBV7-3|TRBD2
TGTGCCAGCAGCTATTCTAGCGGGGGAGCAGATACGCAGTATTTT
CASSYSSGGADTQYF
>.|15|TRBJ1-3|TRBV5-4|TRBD1
TGTGCCAGCAGCGGACAGGGGAGATCTGGAAACACCATATATTTT
CASSGQGRSGNTIYF
>.|15|TRBJ1-1|TRBV5-1|.
TGCGCCAGCAGCAGGGGTGATGGCTTAACTACTGAAGCTTTCTTT
CASSRGDGLTTEAFF
>.|13|TRBJ1-1|TRBV10-2|TRBD1
TGCGCCAGCAGTGGGACAGGGAGGAATGAAGCTTTCTTT
CASSGTGRNEAFF
>.|16|TRBJ2-1|TRBV5-1|TRBD2
TGCGCCAGCACCTCTCTACCTAGCGGGAGGGCCGGTGAGCAGTTCTTC
CASTSLPSGRAGEQFF
>.|14|TRBJ1-4|TRBV5-5|.
TGTGCCAGCAGCTTGGTTCCGGACAACGAAAAACTGTTTTTT
CASSLVPDNEKLFF
>.|15|TRBJ2-2|TRBV4-2|TRBD2
TGTGCCACCAAGGGACTAGCGGGAGCACCGGGGGAGCTGTTTTTT
CATKGLAGAPGELFF
>.|14|TRBJ2-5|TRBV5-4|.
TGTGCCAGCAGCTTACCAGGGATTAGGGAGACCCAGTACTTC
CASSLPGIRETQYF
>.|14|TRBJ2-1|TRBV2|.
TGTGCCAGCAGTGACGTCGGTTCCTACAATGAGCAGTTCTTC
CASSDVGSYNEQFF
>.|12|TRBJ2-7|TRBV12-3/TRBV12-4|.
TGTGCCAGCAGTTTTAGCACATACGAGCAGTACTTC
CASSFSTYEQYF
>.|15|TRBJ1-3|TRBV19|.
TGTGCCAGTAGTATGCGGGACGCCTCTGGAAACACCATATATTTT
CASSMRDASGNTIYF
>.|17|TRBJ2-4|TRBV10-2|TRBD2
TGCGCCAGCAGTGACTTTGCGGGAGGGCCAGCCAAAAACATTCAGTACTTC
CASSDFAGGPAKNIQYF
>.|16|TRBJ2-3|TRBV10-3|TRBD2
TGTGCCATCAGTGAGTCGACGGGAGGGGCCAGTGATACGCAGTATTTT
CAISESTGGASDTQYF
>.|12|TRBJ2-3|TRBV5-1|.
TGCGCCAGCAGAACAGGGTCAGATACGCAGTATTTT
CASRTGSDTQYF
>.|16|TRBJ1-3|TRBV18|TRBD1
TGTGCCAGCTCACCACGGGACAGGATCTCTGGAAACACCATATATTTT
CASSPRDRISGNTIYF
>.|16|TRBJ1-3|TRBV3-1/TRBV3-2|.
TGTGCCAGCAGCCAAGGCGGCAGAAGCTCTGGAAACACCATATATTTT
CASSQGGRSSGNTIYF
>once|20|TRBJ2-6|TRBV5-1|.
TGCGCCAGCAGCCGTCTGGTGGGTCTAGCGAAAGACTCTGGGGCCAACGTCCTGACTTTC
CASSRLVGLAKDSGANVLTF
>.|11|TRBJ1-1|TRBV20-1|.
TGCGGTTTAGGGGAAAACACTGAAGCTTTCTTT
CGLGENTEAFF
>.|12|TRBJ1-6|TRBV7-9|.
TGTGCCAGCAGTGTAGGGGATTCACCCCTCCACTTT
CASSVGDSPLHF
>.|14|TRBJ2-3|TRBV29-1|.
TGCAGCGTTCTCCAGTTTATTGGCACAGATACGCAGTATTTT
CSVLQFIGTDTQYF
>once|15|TRBJ1-6|TRBV11-3|TRBD1
TGTGCCAGCAGCTCACGACAGGGAAAGGGTTCACCCCTCCACTTT
CASSSRQGKGSPLHF
>.|14|TRBJ2-3|TRBV30|.
TGTGCCTGGAGTGTTTCGGGTGGCACAGATACGCAGTATTTT
CAWSVSGGTDTQYF
>.|15|TRBJ2-3|TRBV5-4|.
TGTGCCAGCAGCTTGGTGGCGGGGCCCACAGATACGCAGTATTTT
CASSLVAGPTDTQYF
>.|12|TRBJ1-3|TRBV7-2|.
TGTGCCGGGGGGACCGTCGGAAACACCATATATTTT
CAGGTVGNTIYF
>once|13|TRBJ2-3|TRBV9|.
TGTGCCAGCAGCGTAGTCAACACAGATACGCAGTATTTT
CASSVVNTDTQYF
>.|16|TRBJ2-5|TRBV24-1|TRBD1
TGTGCCACCAGTGACCCCGCCGAAGGGGGCGGTGAGACCCAGTACTTC
CATSDPAEGGGETQYF
>once|13|TRBJ2-2|TRBV19|.
TGTGCCGTAACTACAGGGAACACCGGGGAGCTGTTTTTT
CAVTTGNTGELFF
>.|15|TRBJ1-2|TRBV9|TRBD1
TGTGCCAGCAGCCCCCGGGACAGGCCCATCTATGGCTACACCTTC
CASSPRDRPIYGYTF
>.|14|TRBJ1-1|TRBV7-2|.
TGTGCCAGCAGCTTTACACAGGTAGGCACTGAAGCTTTCTTT
CASSFTQVGTEAFF
>.|16|TRBJ2-3|TRBV7-3|TRBD1
TGTGCCAGCAGCTCAGGGGGGGGACAGGGCCTCCGTACGCAGTATTTT
CASSSGGGQGLRTQYF